The T cell receptor beta chain under discussion was sequenced for a study of vaccination effects on CD4 cells after COVID-19 (dated 2022 in TCRdb). Background on the whole study: Post-vaccine samples across the study were collected a median of 72 days after the second dose, with a range of 14 to 241. Altogether, some 10 COVID-19 convalescent patients and several SARS-CoV-2-naive healthy vaccine recipients made up the full study. In both COVID-19 convalescent patients and infection-naive vaccine recipients, the study compared SARS-CoV-2 spike-specific CD4+ TCR repertoires from before mRNA vaccination with those from after it. Cultures from other donors in the study were sequenced with the Oncomine TCR Beta short-read assay on an Illumina iSeq 100. Overall study results and their limits: Both infection-induced and vaccine-induced clones contracted markedly at late post-vaccination timepoints, which is consistent with waning T cell responses. Limitations of the study were the small number of convalescent patients and the absence of early post-infection timepoints. Among healthy vaccine recipients, nearly all vaccine-induced clones were SARS-CoV-2 mono-reactive, and only 1 of 255 was cross-reactive with common cold coronaviruses.

In the ViraFEST assay, PBMC were stimulated with viral peptide pools, and TCR sequencing was then used to find antigen-specific CD4+ T cell clonotypes based on their expansion. After about 10 days of culture, CD4+ T cells were isolated with the EasySep CD4+ T cell isolation kit. Each participant received two doses of an mRNA SARS-CoV-2 vaccine, either BNT162b2 or mRNA-1273. Healthy vaccine recipients had no prior SARS-CoV-2 infection, confirmed by negative nucleocapsid antibodies before and after vaccination. Approximately 2 million PBMC per well were cultured in IMDM with about 4.6% human AB serum, 10 IU/ml IL-2 and gentamicin, plus 10 ug/ml peptides. Half of the culture medium was replaced with fresh IL-2-containing medium on days 3 and 7. Unless noted otherwise, every peptide stimulation condition was cultured in triplicate wells. Using Ficoll-Paque Plus gradient centrifugation, PBMC were separated from whole blood and then either used fresh or cryopreserved at -140C. The overlapping peptide pools covered the spike proteins of SARS-CoV-2 and of the common cold coronaviruses HCoV-NL63, HCoV-OC43 and HCoV-229E. The QIAamp micro DNA kit was used to extract genomic DNA from the cultured CD4+ T cells.

V and J lose 4 bases and 2 bases, and a span of 14 bases separates them. The CDR3 sequence holds 14 residues, the cysteine and phenylalanine included. Only CDR3 DNA is held: 42 bases, read in frame from base 1. CDR1 SQVTM and CDR2 ANQGSEA are derived from the germline V gene. Library preparation was by the immunoSEQ multiplex PCR assay. TCR beta CDR3 sequencing was performed on DNA from the cultured, isolated CD4+ T cells. Regarding the original processing steps: Non-productive TCR sequences were removed, reads were trimmed to the CDR3 region, and CDR3s of at least 7 amino acids were retained. The MANAFEST web app was used to pick out antigen-specific clonotypes by comparing their expansion in peptide wells with that in reference cultures. Positive clones required FDR<0.05 expansion versus reference and all other wells, odds ratio above 5, and frequency above 0.1% in two replicate wells. Cross-reactive clonotypes were defined as significantly expanded in SARS-CoV-2 spike wells and in at least one common cold coronavirus spike condition. CDR3 similarity was assessed by Levenshtein distance with the stringdist R package, and unrooted trees were built with ape in R 3.6.1. The table was pulled from immuneACCESS by TCRdb, which kept in-frame rearrangements only. Such tables lose some clones; where checked, under half of the loss comes from unresolved V genes, and the rest has no known cause. D and trimming come from the DNA, and the V and J calls and clone size come from that table. The sample includes roughly 24,000 clones, with nearly 80% observed a single time. The top ten hold under 7.5% of the sample.

With regard to this clone: The target of this receptor is not known. Base qualities are missing; no much larger clone stands one base away.

The source was CD4+ T cells from PBMCs cultured with SARS-CoV-2 spike peptides, collected after COVID-19 vaccination. Sample cell subset or site, as interpreted from the label and publication: SARS-CoV-2 spike overlapping peptide pool stimulation. The origin of this receptor is a human donor who received a COVID-19 vaccine. Some clones in this sample may be carry-over from other donors' samples. This receptor chain uses TRBV29-1 and TRBJ1-1, and perhaps TRBD1 as D gene, on 5 matching bases. The DNA reads as follows: TGCAGCGTTGTTCCAGGGTTGTACAACACTGAAGCTTTCTTT. Protein translation: CSVVPGLYNTEAFF.